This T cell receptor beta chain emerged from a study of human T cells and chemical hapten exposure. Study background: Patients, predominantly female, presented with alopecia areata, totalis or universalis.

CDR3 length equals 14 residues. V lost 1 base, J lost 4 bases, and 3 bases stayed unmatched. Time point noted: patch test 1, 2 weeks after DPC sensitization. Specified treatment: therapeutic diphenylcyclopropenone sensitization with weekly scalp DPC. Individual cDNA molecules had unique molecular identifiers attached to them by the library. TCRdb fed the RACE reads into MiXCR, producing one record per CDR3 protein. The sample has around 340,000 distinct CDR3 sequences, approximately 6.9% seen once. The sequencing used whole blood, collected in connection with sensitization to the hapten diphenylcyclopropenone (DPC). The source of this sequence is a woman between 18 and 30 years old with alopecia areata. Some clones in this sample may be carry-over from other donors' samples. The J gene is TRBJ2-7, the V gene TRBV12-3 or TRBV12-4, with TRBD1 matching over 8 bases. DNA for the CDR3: TGTGCCAGCAGTTTAGAACAGGGGGATTACGAGCAGTACTTC. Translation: CASSLEQGDYEQYF.